These T cell receptor beta chains were read from a single sample in a study of CD8+ T cells in alopecia areata. Some clones are missing from TCRdb's copy, which holds only in-frame ones; the method was immunoSEQ multiplex PCR. This table has 150,000 to 200,000 clones, approximately 61% appearing once. The sample consisted of CD4+ T cells sorted from blood, taken at week 24, from a patient treated with tofacitinib. These receptor sequences come from a human donor with alopecia areata. Both conserved end residues are trimmed from each CDR3.

cdr3_aa	v_call	j_call
SVTGQEGTEAF	TRBV29-1	TRBJ1-1
SVGEGVGQPQH	TRBV29-1	TRBJ1-5
AWSVLRSSGANVLT	TRBV30	TRBJ2-6
ASSLLVGTTYEQY	TRBV5-1	TRBJ2-7
SVVGSGETQY	TRBV29-1	TRBJ2-5
ASRALAEGNIQY	TRBV11-2	TRBJ2-4
ASRNQGGPWETQY	TRBV25-1	TRBJ2-5
ASSLRASGGTDTQY	TRBV7-6	TRBJ2-3
ASSSGTGNHEQF	TRBV5-1	TRBJ2-1
AWSGQEDSPLH	TRBV30	TRBJ1-6
AWSVVQGFNYGYT	TRBV30	TRBJ1-2
SVLGVYTEAF	TRBV29-1	TRBJ1-1
ASSGLAVDTQY	TRBV19	TRBJ2-3
SVEDGLTTGANVLT	TRBV29-1	TRBJ2-6
ASSGTAGSYEQY	TRBV7-2	TRBJ2-7
ASSPNSYLTYNEQF	TRBV11-3	TRBJ2-1
SVELRLGPQH	TRBV29-1	TRBJ1-5
AWSVLPGNEQF	TRBV30	TRBJ2-1
ASSDDQPQH	TRBV2	TRBJ1-5
ASSIQGGKLF	TRBV19	TRBJ1-4
ASSESWVGDNEQF	TRBV10-1	TRBJ2-1
ASSITGQVKQF	TRBV11-3	TRBJ2-1
SVEVYLGTAEAF	TRBV29-1	TRBJ1-1
ASSFSGSGNEQF	TRBV11-2	TRBJ2-1
ASSLSAESRAF	TRBV7-2	TRBJ1-1
ASSGGTANYGYT	TRBV27	TRBJ1-2
SVVPRAGPYGYT	TRBV29-1	TRBJ1-2
AWSVLTSYEQY	TRBV30	TRBJ2-7
ASHLSQDAEQY	TRBV6-1	TRBJ2-7
ASSFGSDNQPQH	TRBV27	TRBJ1-5
AWRGGQDTQY	TRBV30	TRBJ2-3
ASSADRGQNSPLH	TRBV2	TRBJ1-6
AWRPPGIRYGYT	TRBV30	TRBJ1-2
ASSDPGTRSYEQY	TRBV25-1	TRBJ2-7
ASSYKGPTSEKLF	TRBV25-1	TRBJ1-4
ASSGYRGGSTEAF	TRBV7-9	TRBJ1-1
SVRQSNYGYT	TRBV29-1	TRBJ1-2
AWSGGANTQY	TRBV30	TRBJ2-3
ASSFLAGESDTQY	TRBV7-2	TRBJ2-3
ASSQGPGAGSAGELF	TRBV4-1	TRBJ2-2
SVLDGHSNQPQH	TRBV29-1	TRBJ1-5
ATSRGPAGDYEQY	TRBV15	TRBJ2-7